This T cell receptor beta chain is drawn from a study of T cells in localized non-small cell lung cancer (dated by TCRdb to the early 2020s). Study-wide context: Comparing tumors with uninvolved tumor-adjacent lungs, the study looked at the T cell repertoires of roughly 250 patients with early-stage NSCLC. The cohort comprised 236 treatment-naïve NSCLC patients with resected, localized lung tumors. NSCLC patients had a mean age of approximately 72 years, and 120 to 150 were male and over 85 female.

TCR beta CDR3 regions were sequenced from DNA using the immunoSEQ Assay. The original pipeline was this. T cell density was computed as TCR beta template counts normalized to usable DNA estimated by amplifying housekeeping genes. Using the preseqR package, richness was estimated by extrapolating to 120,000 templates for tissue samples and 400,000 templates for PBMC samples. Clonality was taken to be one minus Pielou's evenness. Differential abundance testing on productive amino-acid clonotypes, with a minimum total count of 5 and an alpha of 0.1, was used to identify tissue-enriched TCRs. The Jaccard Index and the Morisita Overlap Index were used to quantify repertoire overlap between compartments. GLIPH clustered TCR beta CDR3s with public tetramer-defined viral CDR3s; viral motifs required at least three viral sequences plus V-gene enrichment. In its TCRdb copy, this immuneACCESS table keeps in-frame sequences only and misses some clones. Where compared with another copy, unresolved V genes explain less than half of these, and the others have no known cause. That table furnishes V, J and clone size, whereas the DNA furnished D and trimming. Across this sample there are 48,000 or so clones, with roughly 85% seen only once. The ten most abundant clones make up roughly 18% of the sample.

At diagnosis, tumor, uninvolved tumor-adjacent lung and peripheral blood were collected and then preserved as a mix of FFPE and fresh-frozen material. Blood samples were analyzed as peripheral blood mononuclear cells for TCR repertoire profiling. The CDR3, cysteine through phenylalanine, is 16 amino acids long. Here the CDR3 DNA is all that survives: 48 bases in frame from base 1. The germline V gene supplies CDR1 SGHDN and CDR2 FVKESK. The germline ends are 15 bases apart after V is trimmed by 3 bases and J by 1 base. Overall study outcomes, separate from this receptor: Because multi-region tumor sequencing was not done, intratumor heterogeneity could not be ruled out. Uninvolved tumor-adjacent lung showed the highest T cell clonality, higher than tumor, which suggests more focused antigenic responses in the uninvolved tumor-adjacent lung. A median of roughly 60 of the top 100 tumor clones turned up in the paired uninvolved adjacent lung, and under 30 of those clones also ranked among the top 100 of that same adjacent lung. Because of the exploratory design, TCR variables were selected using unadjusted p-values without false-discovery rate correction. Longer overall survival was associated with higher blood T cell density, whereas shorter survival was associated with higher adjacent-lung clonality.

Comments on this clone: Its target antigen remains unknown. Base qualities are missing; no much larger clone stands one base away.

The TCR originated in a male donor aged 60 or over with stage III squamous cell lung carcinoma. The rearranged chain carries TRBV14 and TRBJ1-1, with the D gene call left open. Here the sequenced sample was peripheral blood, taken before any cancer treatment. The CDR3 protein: CASSHLRSEGNTEAFF. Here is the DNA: TGTGCCAGCAGCCATCTCAGATCCGAGGGGAACACTGAAGCTTTCTTT.